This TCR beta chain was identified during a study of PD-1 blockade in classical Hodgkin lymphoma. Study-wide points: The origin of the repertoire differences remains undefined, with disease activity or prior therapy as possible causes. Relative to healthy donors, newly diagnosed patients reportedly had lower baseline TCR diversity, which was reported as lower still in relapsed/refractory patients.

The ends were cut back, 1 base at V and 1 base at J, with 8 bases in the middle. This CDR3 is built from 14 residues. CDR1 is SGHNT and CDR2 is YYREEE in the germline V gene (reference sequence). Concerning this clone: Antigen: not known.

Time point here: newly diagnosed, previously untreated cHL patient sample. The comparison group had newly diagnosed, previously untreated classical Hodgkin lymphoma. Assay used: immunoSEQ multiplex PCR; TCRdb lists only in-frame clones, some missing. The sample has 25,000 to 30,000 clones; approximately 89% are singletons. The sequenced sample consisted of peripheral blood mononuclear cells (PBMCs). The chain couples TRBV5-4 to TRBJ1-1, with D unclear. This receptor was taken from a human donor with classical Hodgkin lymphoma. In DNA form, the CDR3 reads TGTGCCAGCAGCTTGTTAAGCCAGAACACTGAAGCTTTCTTT. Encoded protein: CASSLLSQNTEAFF. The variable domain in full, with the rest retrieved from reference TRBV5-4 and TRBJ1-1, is ETGVTQSPTHLIKTRGQQVTLRCSSQSGHNTVSWYQQALGQGPQFIFQYYREEENGRGNFPPRFSGLQFPNYSSELNVNALELDDSALYLCASSLLSQNTEAFFGQGTRLTVV.